This T cell receptor beta chain is drawn from a study of T cell changes during pregnancy in multiple sclerosis. This clone was recorded once. This CDR3 is 13 amino acids long. V was pared by 3 bases and J by 3 bases, with 8 bases between. The germline gives CDR1 MNHEY, CDR2 SMNVEV (reference sequence). Clones were sequenced by immunoSEQ multiplex PCR, and TCRdb holds only the in-frame ones, with some missing. The sample has around 35,000 clones; about nine tenths are singletons. This rearrangement joins TRBV27 to TRBJ1-2; no clear D. The material sequenced was CD8+ T cells from peripheral blood mononuclear cells, taken before pregnancy. The sequence was collected from a female donor with multiple sclerosis, enrolled in a pregnancy study. The CDR3 DNA reads TGTGCCAGCAGTTTTTGGCAGGACTATGGCTACACCTTC. Translated: CASSFWQDYGYTF.